The TCR beta chain described here comes from a study of cytomegalovirus exposure and HLA in healthy donors. With respect to this clone: Its target is unknown.

This CDR3 comprises 14 residues. Per germline, CDR1 LNHDA and CDR2 SQIVND (reference sequence). V dropped 7 bases and J dropped 6; count of bases not matched to a gene: 8. The PCR ran on 60 Vbeta and 13 Jbeta primers. Assay used: immunoSEQ multiplex PCR; TCRdb lists only in-frame clones, some missing. Of about 140,000 clones in the sample, approximately 82% were seen once. General study findings and limits: It was reported that the classifier diagnosed cytomegalovirus status with high specificity and sensitivity in both the original and validation cohorts. Sequencing likely caused a cluster of highly shared sequence variants. Later analysis showed most CMV-associated TCR beta chains appearing HLA-restricted. Cytomegalovirus-associated status was assigned to 150 or so TCR beta chains.

The chain combines TRBV19 with TRBJ2-1; 8 bases map to TRBD2. This receptor was obtained from a woman between 40 and 55 years old in good health and CMV-seronegative. Sequencing was done on a sample of PBMCs. The CDR3 here is CASTPSGSVNEQFF. The CDR3 DNA reads as TGTGCCAGTACCCCAAGCGGGAGCGTCAATGAGCAGTTCTTC.